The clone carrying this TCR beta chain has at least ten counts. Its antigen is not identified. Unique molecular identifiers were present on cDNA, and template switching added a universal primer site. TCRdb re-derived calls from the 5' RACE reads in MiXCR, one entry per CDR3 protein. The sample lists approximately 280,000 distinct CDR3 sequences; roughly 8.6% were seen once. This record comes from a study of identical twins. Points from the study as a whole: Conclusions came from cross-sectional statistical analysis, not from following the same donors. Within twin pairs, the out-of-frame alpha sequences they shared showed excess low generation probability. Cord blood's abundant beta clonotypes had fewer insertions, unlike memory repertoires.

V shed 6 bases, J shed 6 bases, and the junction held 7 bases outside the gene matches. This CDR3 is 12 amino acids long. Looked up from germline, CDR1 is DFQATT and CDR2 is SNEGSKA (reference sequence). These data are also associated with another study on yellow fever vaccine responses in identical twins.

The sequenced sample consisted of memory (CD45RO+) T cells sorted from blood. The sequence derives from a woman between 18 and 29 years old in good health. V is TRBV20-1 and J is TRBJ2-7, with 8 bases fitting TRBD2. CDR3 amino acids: CSALLADLEQYF. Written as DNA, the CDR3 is TGCAGTGCGCTACTAGCGGATCTCGAGCAGTACTTC.